The clone carrying this T cell receptor beta chain was seen just once. The sample belongs to a study of blood T cell repertoires in COVID-19. Across the study: The analysed material was cDNA or gDNA that came from T cells, B-cell-depleted T cells, or PBMCs.

Looked up from germline, CDR1 is MNHEY and CDR2 is SVGEGT. This CDR3 spans 17 amino acids. With V trimmed by 2 bases and J by 2 bases, 10 bases remained unmatched. Per the original data handling: Reference gene primer amplification gave estimated nucleated cell counts. The repertoire was sequenced with immunoSEQ multiplex PCR; TCRdb's copy has only in-frame clones and lacks some. V, J and clone size are taken as reported in that table, and D and trimming were inferred from the DNA itself. The sample yields approximately 330,000 clones, 89% seen once. Those who participated ranged in age from roughly 18 to 89 years and resided in approximately 26 US areas.

The sequence came from a woman under 40 who had recovered from COVID-19. Sequencing was carried out using PBMCs or T cells enriched from blood (not recorded which). This chain connects TRBV6-2 or TRBV6-3 to TRBJ1-2, with 8 bases that match TRBD1. The CDR3 loop is CASSYTLDRGLNYGYTF. Here the CDR3 DNA reads TGTGCCAGCAGTTACACCCTAGACAGGGGTCTAAACTATGGCTACACCTTC.